This entry concerns a single T cell receptor beta chain. This clone's antigen is unknown. No base quality values were provided; no much bigger clone lies one nucleotide off. The record originates from a study of blood T cell repertoires in COVID-19 (TCRdb year 2020). About the investigation overall: Samples covering the acute and convalescent phases of COVID-19 were provided by collaborators in the United States, Italy and Spain. The sample metadata nearly always contained a de-identified subject ID, COVID-19 status, age in years and sex. The repertoires were released in a freely available public database meant as a resource for research on the immune response to SARS-CoV-2. Samples came from the ongoing ImmuneRACE study (first 160 participants) plus 1,254 subjects from 6 global collaborators. Where available, HLA class I and class II types were taken from metadata supplied by the sample provider and were not determined by assay-based typing. The material from the prospective study consisted of cDNA or gDNA derived from T cells, B-cell-depleted T cells, or PBMCs. The dataset comprised deeply sampled blood TCRbeta repertoires from subjects exposed to, actively infected with, or recovered from COVID-19.

TCRbeta CDR3 regions were amplified from genomic DNA by means of the immunoSEQ Assay, a bias-controlled multiplex PCR. The study's own analysis went as follows. The number of nucleated cells in each sample was estimated from the amplification of reference gene primers within the assay. To quantify the absolute abundance of each unique TCRbeta CDR3 rearrangement, sequence reads were collapsed and filtered. For each sample, productive Simpson clonality was calculated as the square root of Simpson's diversity index over productive rearrangements. In TCRdb, the immuneACCESS table is reduced to in-frame sequences with V and J assigned. These tables do not hold every clone; where another copy was compared, an unresolved V gene accounts for under half, and the others remain unexplained. D and trimming were read from the DNA, whereas the V and J calls and clone size are those reported in that table. In this sample the table shows about 160,000 clones, around 83% of which occur a single time. The ten largest clones take up approximately 1.1% of the sample.

Including the terminal cysteine and phenylalanine, the CDR3 comprises 15 residues. The read is trimmed to its CDR3 DNA, 45 bases read in frame from base 1. The CDR1 and CDR2 encoded by the germline V gene (reference sequence) are DFQATT and SNEGSKA. Trimming costs V 3 bases and J 6 bases, and their ends lie 18 bases apart. Collaborating institutions collected whole blood in K2EDTA tubes following their own protocols. For TCRbeta analysis, collaborators shipped samples as frozen whole blood, isolated PBMCs, or DNA extracted from either of those sample types. Broader findings and caveats from the paper: Clinical and demographic metadata were provided uncurated, with the amount varying by source and participant.

The TCR was taken from a man aged 35 to 55 with acute or convalescent COVID-19. Sequenced input: peripheral blood. The V gene is TRBV20-1 and the J gene is TRBJ1-5, with TRBD1 tentatively as D gene (6 bases match). The DNA sequence is as follows: TGCAGTGCTAGTCATCACAGGGAAGGGATTCAGCCCCAGCATTTT. It encodes CSASHHREGIQPQHF.